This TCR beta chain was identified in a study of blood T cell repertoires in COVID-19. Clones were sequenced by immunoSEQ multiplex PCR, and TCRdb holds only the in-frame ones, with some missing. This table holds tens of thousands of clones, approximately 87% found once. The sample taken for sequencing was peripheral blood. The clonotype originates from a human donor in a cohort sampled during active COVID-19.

The CDR3 DNA reads as TGTGCCAGTAGTATACGGAACACTGAAGCTTTCTTT. Protein: CASSIRNTEAFF. This chain joins TRBV19 and TRBJ1-1; D call uncertain. Per the germline V gene, CDR1 is LNHDA and CDR2 is SQIVND (reference sequence). The CDR3 is 12 residues long. Between the trimmed V and J ends, which lost 2 bases and 1 base, there was a span of 2 bases.